The 3 T cell receptor beta chains below come from one sample, sequenced in a study of T cell responses to AZD1222 COVID-19 vaccine. Sequencing was performed with immunoSEQ multiplex PCR; in TCRdb, only in-frame clones are kept and a portion is missing. The sample has 110,000 or so clones, about 88% seen once; the top ten hold just over 3.5%. Specimen: peripheral blood, collected 28 days after the second AZD1222 dose. These receptors were obtained from an adult who received the AZD1222 COVID-19 vaccine.

The rearrangement joins TRBV4-1 to TRBJ1-5; unclear D gene. Germline assignment: CDR1 MGHRA and CDR2 YSYEKL. CDR3 length equals 14 residues. V was cut by 1 base and J by 4 bases, with 8 bases left in between. CDR3 DNA sequence: TGCGCCAGCAGCCAAGGACGGCTTAATCAGCCCCAGCATTTT. Encoded protein: CASSQGRLNQPQHF.

The chain has TRBV3-1 (or the pseudogene TRBV3-2) and TRBJ1-3, with no clear D. This CDR3 contains 11 residues. Germline V gene data show CDR1 as LGHDT and CDR2 as YNNKEL (reference sequence). V was shortened by 8 bases and J by 6 bases, with 8 bases between the two germline ends. The CDR3 loop is CASAAENTIYF. In DNA form, the CDR3 reads TGTGCCAGCGCGGCAGAAAACACCATATATTTT.

This chain joins TRBV4-3 and TRBJ2-2; D call uncertain. V was clipped by 0 bases and J by 5 bases, with 4 bases between them. CDR3 length equals 13 residues. CDR1 LGHNA and CDR2 YSLEER come from the germline V gene. CDR3 amino acids: CASSQDGTGELFF. The CDR3 DNA follows: TGCGCCAGCAGCCAAGACGGAACCGGGGAGCTGTTTTTT.